One sample yielded the 27 T cell receptor beta chains listed below, sequenced in a study of a mutant IDH1 vaccine in newly diagnosed glioma. Described time point: week 35, safety follow-up. The investigators gave 300 ug of mutant IDH1 20-mer peptide in each vaccine dose, together with topical imiquimod. Clones were read by immunoSEQ multiplex PCR, and TCRdb kept only the in-frame ones, dropping some. Here the sample spans tens of thousands of clones, about four fifths being singletons. Their target antigens are unknown. Source: PBMCs, taken from a glioma patient whose treatment included an IDH1 peptide vaccine. These receptors were obtained from a man aged 40-50 years with glioma.

The chain couples TRBV5-1 to TRBJ2-3; TRBD2 matches 7 bases. Germline CDR1 is SGHRS and CDR2 is YFSETQ. This CDR3 region has 15 residues. The V and J ends lost 8 bases and 0 bases, in that order; junction bases with no gene match: 9. The CDR3 nucleotides read TGCGCCAGTGGAGGCCTAGCGGAGAGCACAGATACGCAGTATTTT. Amino acid sequence: CASGGLAESTDTQYF.

J is TRBJ2-7 and V is TRBV27; 15 bases align to TRBD2. Germline V gene lookup returns CDR1 MNHEY and CDR2 SMNVEV (reference sequence). V trimming: 4 bases; J trimming: 4 bases; junction bases outside the gene matches: 8. This CDR3 has 17 amino acids. CDR3 in DNA: TGTGCCAGCAGTTCGCCGGGACTAGCGGGGGGCCTATACGAGCAGTACTTC. Protein sequence: CASSSPGLAGGLYEQYF.

The V and J genes are TRBV9 and TRBJ1-1; D is undetermined. V lost 4 bases and J 7 bases, leaving 11 bases between the germline ends. From germline, CDR1 is SGDLS and CDR2 YYNGEE. The CDR3 extends over 12 amino acids. The CDR3 DNA is TGTGCCAGCAGCCCCGCCGGGCGTGAAGCTTTCTTT. This encodes CASSPAGREAFF.

V and J are TRBV10-3 and TRBJ2-7; 12 nucleotides agree with TRBD2. The J segment lost 4 bases and the V segment lost 3 bases, leaving 13 bases of the junction unmatched. This CDR3 comprises 18 residues. Germline V gene lookup returns CDR1 ENHRY and CDR2 SYGVKD. The CDR3 region has the DNA TGTGCCATCAGTGACATTACTGGACTAGCGGGGCTAACATACGAGCAGTACTTC. Translated, it gives CAISDITGLAGLTYEQYF.

The rearrangement links TRBV5-1 to TRBJ2-7, with D possibly matching TRBD2 (6 bases). The V end was cut by 0 bases, the J end by 0 bases, with 7 bases between. CDR1 and CDR2 (germline): SGHRS, YFSETQ. The CDR3 spans 14 residues. CDR3 bases: TGCGCCAGCAGCTTGGCCGGGAGCTCCTACGAGCAGTACTTC. Its translation is CASSLAGSSYEQYF.

The chain is built from TRBV10-2 and TRBJ2-7, with 14 positions matching TRBD2. This CDR3 has 14 amino acids. The germline gives CDR1 WSHSY, CDR2 SAAADI. Trimming removed 6 bases from V and 4 bases from J; junction bases left unmatched: 2. The CDR3 spells CASRGLAGDYEQYF. The DNA for the CDR3 is TGCGCCAGCAGGGGACTAGCGGGGGATTACGAGCAGTACTTC.

This clone was detected once. The gene calls are TRBV5-1 and TRBJ1-3; the match to TRBD1 covers 8 bases. Germline V gene lookup returns CDR1 SGHRS and CDR2 YFSETQ. The CDR3 totals 18 residues. Trimming took 0 bases from V and 0 from J; bases not matched to a gene: 8. CDR3 loop: CASSLEPQGVPSGNTIYF. CDR3 DNA: TGCGCCAGCAGCTTGGAGCCACAGGGGGTCCCCTCTGGAAACACCATATATTTT.

This clone appeared a few times. The rearrangement links TRBV18 to TRBJ1-5; possible D gene TRBD1, 6 bases. Germline V CDR1 and CDR2: KGHSH, LQKENI. The CDR3 extends over 18 amino acids. V lost 0 bases and J lost 0, with 15 bases in between. CDR3 bases: TGTGCCAGCTCACCACCTATTGGGGCAGGGGATAGCAATCAGCCCCAGCATTTT. Its translation is CASSPPIGAGDSNQPQHF.

The V call is TRBV5-1, the J call TRBJ2-7; 7 bases agree with TRBD2. This CDR3 spans 13 amino acids. Germline trimming cut 4 bases from V and 12 bases from J; bases unmatched to any gene: 13. From germline, CDR1 is SGHRS and CDR2 YFSETQ. The CDR3 DNA reads as TGCGCCAGCAGCCTCTCGAGCGGGACGGCTGGGTACTTC. As protein: CASSLSSGTAGYF. Supplemented by reference TRBV5-1 and TRBJ2-7, the full variable domain reads KAGVTQTPRYLIKTRGQQVTLSCSPISGHRSVSWYQQTPGQGLQFLFEYFSETQRNKGNFPGRFSGRQFSNSRSEMNVSTLELGDSALYLCASSLSSGTAGYFGPGTRLTVT.

V gene TRBV25-1 combines with J gene TRBJ2-7; the D gene is possibly TRBD2 (6 bases). The CDR3 runs 11 residues. V lost 9 bases, J lost 6 bases, and 12 bases lay in between. Germline assignment: CDR1 MGHDK and CDR2 SYGVNS. In nucleotides, the CDR3 is TGTGCCAGTAATAGGGACTGCGAGCAGTACTTC. Amino acids: CASNRDCEQYF.

This chain links TRBV15 with TRBJ2-1; D perhaps matches TRBD2 (6 bases). The CDR3 has 13 amino acids. Trimming took off 2 bases at V and 9 bases at J, with 11 bases between the two ends. Germline V CDR1 and CDR2: LNHNV, YYDKDF (reference sequence). CDR3 residues: CATSRRRDGEQFF. CDR3 nucleotide sequence: TGTGCCACCAGCAGACGGCGGGACGGTGAGCAGTTCTTC.

J is TRBJ1-2 and V is TRBV7-2, with unresolved D. The CDR3 has 14 residues. V was shortened by 5 bases and J by 8 bases, with 18 bases between the two germline ends. Germline lookup yields CDR1 SGHTA and CDR2 FQGNSA. The CDR3 here is CASSTTLPSGGYTF. CDR3 coding DNA: TGTGCCAGCAGCACGACCTTGCCGTCTGGGGGCTACACCTTC.

This clone came up a few times. The V gene is TRBV30, the J gene TRBJ1-2; D may be TRBD1 (5 bases). The CDR3 loop spans 13 amino acids. CDR1 is GTSNPN and CDR2 is SVGIG in the germline V gene (reference sequence). The V and J ends lost 2 bases and 8 bases respectively, with 15 bases between them. CDR3 nucleotides: TGTGCCTGGAGTACCCAGGGTGTCGGAGGCTACACCTTC. It yields the protein CAWSTQGVGGYTF.

This clone came up once. This chain links TRBV7-9 with TRBJ2-3; TRBD1 matches at 8 bases. J was trimmed by 11 bases and V by 4 bases; bases with no gene match: 14. The CDR3 has 15 residues. Germline CDR1 is SEHNR and CDR2 is FQNEAQ (reference sequence). The CDR3 nucleotides read TGTGCCAGCAGCTCCGGGACAGGCCCTTCGAGGGGGCAGTATTTT. Translating it yields CASSSGTGPSRGQYF.

This chain uses TRBV11-2 with TRBJ2-6; D remains unclear. The CDR3 extends over 14 amino acids. The V end was cut by 5 bases, the J end by 0 bases, with 5 bases between. Germline CDR1 SGHAT, CDR2 FQNNGV. Here the CDR3 reads CASSQGSGANVLTF. DNA for the CDR3: TGTGCCAGCAGCCAAGGCTCTGGGGCCAACGTCCTGACTTTC.

This clone was counted between two and nine times. This chain links TRBV30 with TRBJ1-1, with D possibly matching TRBD1 (6 bases). V shed 2 bases and J shed 2 bases, with 12 bases lying between them. Germline-derived CDR1 and CDR2 are GTSNPN and SVGIG (reference sequence). CDR3 length: 14 amino acids. CDR3 nucleotides: TGTGCCTGGAGTCTCCGGACAGTCAACACTGAAGCTTTCTTT. Residues: CAWSLRTVNTEAFF.

The chain combines TRBV19 with TRBJ2-7; perhaps TRBD1 as D (6 bases). The CDR3 runs 15 residues. V was cut by 6 bases and J by 1 base, with 16 bases left in between. From germline, CDR1 is LNHDA and CDR2 SQIVND (reference sequence). The chain's CDR3 is CASRGSKTGSYEQYF. CDR3 bases: TGTGCCAGTAGGGGCTCGAAGACAGGATCCTACGAGCAGTACTTC.

This rearrangement joins TRBV12-5 to TRBJ1-5; D is uncertain. This CDR3 region has 14 residues. The V gene lost 5 bases and the J gene lost 0 bases, with 8 bases spanning the gap. CDR1 is LGHNT and CDR2 is FRNRAP in the germline V gene. CDR3 amino acids: CASGLLNSNQPQHF. The CDR3 DNA is TGTGCTAGTGGTCTCCTTAATAGCAATCAGCCCCAGCATTTT.

The V call is TRBV29-1, the J call TRBJ1-4, with D unresolved. Germline loops: CDR1 SQVTM, CDR2 ANQGSEA. V lost 7 bases to trimming and J lost 8 bases, with 17 bases between them. The CDR3 is made up of 13 amino acids. The DNA of the CDR3 is TGCAGCGCAGTGGACGGCGGACGCGAAAAACTGTTTTTT. It specifies CSAVDGGREKLFF.

As concerns this clone: Since no conserved phenylalanine or tryptophan closes the CDR3, a read error is the likely cause. The limits of the CDR3 on the DNA are not certain, so only TCRdb's listed CDR3 is given. The V and J genes are TRBV29-1 and TRBJ2-7. The CDR3 adds up to 8 amino acids, both ends counted. Germline CDR1 reads SQVTM; CDR2 reads ANQGSEA. This chain's CDR3 is CSVGGGMR.

V gene TRBV5-5 combines with J gene TRBJ1-2, with D possibly TRBD1 on 6 matching bases. Germline assignment: CDR1 SGHKS and CDR2 YYEKEE (reference sequence). V was pared by 5 bases and J by 1 base, with 12 bases between. The CDR3 runs to 14 residues. CDR3 protein: CASRGTRGNYGYTF. CDR3 bases: TGTGCCAGCAGAGGGACACGCGGTAACTATGGCTACACCTTC.

The chain carries TRBV2 and TRBJ2-1; D remains ambiguous. The germline CDR1 and CDR2 sequences are SNHLY and FYNNEI. The ends were cut back, 0 bases at V and 0 bases at J, with 9 bases in the middle. The CDR3 spans 16 residues. This CDR3 reads CASSEALPASYNEQFF. As DNA, the CDR3 is TGTGCCAGCAGTGAAGCGCTTCCGGCCTCCTACAATGAGCAGTTCTTC.

The V and J genes are TRBV29-1 and TRBJ2-5; a possible D gene is TRBD1 (6 bases). This CDR3 has 13 residues. Germline assignment: CDR1 SQVTM and CDR2 ANQGSEA. Trimming took off 4 bases at V and 2 bases at J, with 11 bases between the two ends. CDR3 nucleotide sequence: TGCAGCGTTGGATTTGGACAGCAAGAGACCCAGTACTTC. Translating gives CSVGFGQQETQYF.

This rearrangement joins TRBV19 to TRBJ1-5, with D maybe TRBD1 (5 bases). V was shortened by 5 bases and J by 2 bases, with 16 bases between the two germline ends. This CDR3 has 16 residues. Germline lookup yields CDR1 LNHDA and CDR2 SQIVND (reference sequence). CDR3 protein: CASSPSGGGGNQPQHF. CDR3 sequence (DNA): TGTGCCAGTAGTCCGTCGGGGGGGGGTGGCAATCAGCCCCAGCATTTT.

The sample holds a few counts of this clone. V gene TRBV18 combines with J gene TRBJ2-5; TRBD1 matches 7 bases. Losses at the gene ends were 3 bases for V and 0 bases for J; bases not matched to a gene: 10. This CDR3 comprises 17 residues. Germline CDR1 is KGHSH and CDR2 is LQKENI. CDR3 protein: CASSPSKGQLYQETQYF. DNA of the CDR3: TGTGCCAGCTCACCGTCTAAGGGACAGCTGTACCAAGAGACCCAGTACTTC.

Of note for this clone: This may be a read error, as it is one base from a much larger clone. The sample carries other DNA sequences with the same CDR3. The chain uses TRBV6-5 and TRBJ1-1; D possibly corresponds to TRBD1 (5 bases). V was cut by 3 bases and J by 1 base, with 9 bases left in between. CDR3 size: 14 residues. Germline V gives CDR1 MNHEY, CDR2 SVGAGI. The CDR3 reads CASSYSGGNTEAFF. The DNA of the CDR3 is TGTGCCAGCAGTTATTCGGGGGGGAACACTGAAGCTTTCTTT.

The rearrangement joins TRBV6-5 to TRBJ2-6; D ambiguous. V was trimmed by 4 bases and J by 4 bases, leaving 8 bases between them. Germline loops: CDR1 MNHEY, CDR2 SVGAGI. CDR3 size: 14 residues. The CDR3 reads CASSLVGGANVLTF. The CDR3 coding sequence is TGTGCCAGCAGTTTGGTAGGGGGGGCCAACGTCCTGACTTTC.